A selection of T cell receptor beta chains follows, all from one sample in a study of CD4 T cells in relation to SARS-CoV-2 and coronaviruses. Assay used: immunoSEQ multiplex PCR; TCRdb lists only in-frame clones, some missing. The data show roughly 23,000 clones, around four fifths seen once. For these TCRs, the target antigens are not known. The sequencing input was CD4+ T cells from PBMCs, cultured in vitro. Receptor source: a human donor in good health. The CDR3 runs from the conserved cysteine through the conserved F or W. A D gene is named only where the DNA matches it firmly. Clone size is given for some rows only: seen once, a few or many times, or a class if the clone is expanded.

cdr3_length	d_call	clone_size	v_call	j_call	cdr3_aa	cdr3_nt
13	-	-	TRBV24-1	TRBJ1-2	CATSDFDRKGYTF	TGTGCCACCAGTGATTTTGACAGGAAGGGCTACACCTTC
15	-	-	TRBV10-3	TRBJ2-6	CAIPDSSSGANVLTF	TGTGCCATCCCTGACAGCAGCTCTGGGGCCAACGTCCTGACTTTC
15	-	-	TRBV18	TRBJ1-1	CASSPRPAMNTEAFF	TGTGCCAGCTCACCCCGCCCCGCAATGAACACTGAAGCTTTCTTT
13	-	-	TRBV5-1	TRBJ2-3	CASSLRSTDTQYF	TGCGCCAGCAGCTTGCGCAGCACAGATACGCAGTATTTT
13	-	few	TRBV5-8	TRBJ1-1	CASSLEAYSEAFF	TGTGCCAGCAGCTTGGAGGCCTACTCTGAAGCTTTCTTT
14	-	-	TRBV3-1/TRBV3-2	TRBJ1-2	CASSQIGENYGYTF	TGTGCCAGCAGCCAAATAGGAGAAAACTATGGCTACACCTTC
14	-	-	TRBV19	TRBJ2-3	CASSILQGPDTQYF	TGTGCCAGTAGTATCCTCCAGGGGCCAGATACGCAGTATTTT
16	TRBD2	-	TRBV5-4	TRBJ2-5	CASSPRDTSVQETQYF	TGTGCCAGCAGCCCGAGGGATACTAGCGTTCAAGAGACCCAGTACTTC
16	-	-	TRBV10-3	TRBJ1-6	CAISESRTIDNSPLHF	TGTGCCATCAGTGAGTCGAGGACAATCGATAATTCACCCCTCCACTTT
16	-	-	TRBV7-2	TRBJ2-2	CASSFGVAGFTGELFF	TGTGCCAGCAGCTTCGGAGTGGCGGGGTTCACCGGGGAGCTGTTTTTT
15	-	-	TRBV24-1	TRBJ2-3	CATSDQRRAADTQYF	TGTGCCACCAGTGATCAGAGGAGGGCCGCAGATACGCAGTATTTT
15	-	-	TRBV6-5	TRBJ1-2	CASSQLGDLGNGYTF	TGTGCCAGCTCCCAATTAGGGGATTTAGGAAATGGCTACACCTTC
20	-	-	TRBV5-1	TRBJ2-2	CASSPRARTRDPPNTGELFF	TGCGCCAGCAGCCCCAGAGCCCGCACCCGGGATCCGCCGAACACCGGGGAGCTGTTTTTT
13	-	-	TRBV15	TRBJ1-1	CATSRVGNTEAFF	TGTGCCACCAGCAGAGTTGGGAACACTGAAGCTTTCTTT
19	TRBD1	-	TRBV19	TRBJ2-6	CASSIRPGTALSGANVLTF	TGTGCCAGTAGTATCCGTCCCGGGACAGCCCTCTCTGGGGCCAACGTCCTGACTTTC
14	-	-	TRBV19	TRBJ1-2	CASSTQGFGYGYTF	TGTGCCAGTAGTACCCAGGGTTTTGGCTATGGCTACACCTTC
16	TRBD1	-	TRBV18	TRBJ2-7	CASSPLRTGGGYEQYF	TGTGCCAGCTCACCCCTCCGGACAGGGGGGGGCTACGAGCAGTACTTC
16	-	-	TRBV6-2/TRBV6-3	TRBJ2-5	CASSLRQASIQETQYF	TGTGCCAGCAGTTTAAGACAGGCTTCGATTCAAGAGACCCAGTACTTC
14	-	few	TRBV5-6	TRBJ1-2	CASSTTGTDYGYTF	TGTGCCAGCAGCACCACCGGGACCGACTATGGCTACACCTTC
14	-	-	TRBV6-5	TRBJ1-2	CASSYLDSIYGYTF	TGTGCCAGCAGTTACCTGGACAGTATCTATGGCTACACCTTC
20	TRBD1	-	TRBV2	TRBJ2-7	CASSPVPGQGAGIPTYEQYF	TGTGCCAGCAGTCCCGTACCGGGACAGGGGGCGGGTATTCCTACCTACGAGCAGTACTTC
17	TRBD2	-	TRBV5-6	TRBJ2-7	CASSRNRGLAGVPEQYF	TGTGCCAGCAGCAGGAATCGAGGGCTAGCGGGAGTGCCCGAGCAGTACTTC
13	-	-	TRBV11-2	TRBJ1-1	CASSAGRSAEAFF	TGTGCCAGCAGCGCCGGAAGGTCGGCTGAAGCTTTCTTT
14	-	-	TRBV5-1	TRBJ1-4	CASSLGQRDEKLFF	TGCGCCAGCAGCTTGGGACAGAGAGATGAAAAACTGTTTTTT
15	-	few	TRBV30	TRBJ1-1	CAWRPGNLMNTEAFF	TGTGCCTGGAGACCCGGCAATCTCATGAACACTGAAGCTTTCTTT
14	TRBD1	-	TRBV7-3	TRBJ2-1	CASSFIGGTDEQFF	TGTGCCAGCAGCTTCATAGGGGGCACCGATGAGCAGTTCTTC
17	TRBD2	-	TRBV7-6	TRBJ2-7	CASSLKDLAVTPYEQYF	TGTGCCAGCAGCTTAAAGGATCTAGCGGTAACCCCATACGAGCAGTACTTC
15	TRBD2	-	TRBV5-1	TRBJ2-1	CASSLGGGNYNEQFF	TGCGCCAGCAGCTTGGGGGGAGGGAACTACAATGAGCAGTTCTTC
16	TRBD2	-	TRBV5-1	TRBJ2-1	CASSSRVTSGYNEQFF	TGCGCCAGCAGCTCCCGGGTGACTAGCGGTTACAATGAGCAGTTCTTC
18	TRBD2	-	TRBV2	TRBJ2-3	CASTRTSGRAVSSDTQYF	TGTGCCAGCACGAGGACTAGCGGGAGGGCCGTGAGCTCAGATACGCAGTATTTT
15	TRBD1	-	TRBV10-3	TRBJ1-4	CAISESQGAREKLFF	TGTGCCATCAGTGAGTCTCAGGGGGCCCGGGAAAAACTGTTTTTT
15	-	medium-sized	TRBV2	TRBJ1-6	CASSQSAPDSSPLHF	TGTGCCAGCAGTCAATCGGCCCCGGATTCATCACCCCTCCACTTT
12	-	-	TRBV7-9	TRBJ2-7	CASGLQGRVQYF	TGTGCCAGCGGACTTCAGGGTCGGGTGCAGTACTTC
15	-	-	TRBV4-2	TRBJ2-7	CASSQAGTASYEQYF	TGTGCCAGCAGCCAAGCTGGGACGGCCTCCTACGAGCAGTACTTC
15	-	-	TRBV5-1	TRBJ2-1	CASSPWLSSYNEQFF	TGCGCCAGCAGCCCCTGGCTAAGCTCCTACAATGAGCAGTTCTTC
15	-	-	TRBV9	TRBJ1-4	CASSVGSGVYEKLFF	TGTGCCAGCAGCGTTGGGTCAGGGGTTTATGAAAAACTGTTTTTT
15	TRBD2	-	TRBV6-4	TRBJ2-7	CASSDSAGGSYEQYF	TGTGCCAGCAGTGACTCGGCGGGAGGCTCCTACGAGCAGTACTTC
15	-	few	TRBV5-4	TRBJ2-2	CASSLGGKDTGELFF	TGTGCCAGCAGCTTGGGCGGAAAAGACACCGGGGAGCTGTTTTTT
17	-	-	TRBV5-1	TRBJ2-3	CASSLEVDSLEGDTQYF	TGCGCCAGCAGCTTGGAGGTGGACAGCCTCGAGGGAGATACGCAGTATTTT
14	TRBD2	-	TRBV2	TRBJ2-3	CASRREGHTDTQYF	TGTGCCAGCAGACGGGAGGGCCACACAGATACGCAGTATTTT
16	-	-	TRBV23-1	TRBJ2-1	CASSQWGTSSYNEQFF	TGCGCCAGCAGTCAATGGGGGACGAGCTCCTACAATGAGCAGTTCTTC
17	-	-	TRBV5-4	TRBJ1-4	CASSFGARGGTNEKLFF	TGTGCCAGCAGCTTTGGGGCTCGTGGGGGAACTAATGAAAAACTGTTTTTT
15	-	once	TRBV9	TRBJ1-3	CASSPRPKAGNTIYF	TGTGCCAGCAGCCCACGACCAAAGGCTGGAAACACCATATATTTT
12	TRBD1	-	TRBV28	TRBJ1-1	CASSPYRGKAFF	TGTGCCAGCAGTCCATACAGGGGTAAGGCTTTCTTT
17	TRBD1	once	TRBV6-2/TRBV6-3	TRBJ1-4	CASSYGQGVSTNEKLFF	TGTGCCAGCAGTTACGGGCAGGGGGTTTCAACTAATGAAAAACTGTTTTTT
14	TRBD1	-	TRBV5-1	TRBJ1-6	CASAGGQVSSPLHF	TGCGCCAGCGCGGGAGGACAGGTGTCGTCACCCCTCCACTTT
15	-	once	TRBV24-1	TRBJ2-7	CATSGASLKPYEQYF	TGTGCCACCAGTGGCGCGTCTCTCAAACCCTACGAGCAGTACTTC
14	-	-	TRBV2	TRBJ2-3	CASSGRDSTDTQYF	TGTGCCAGCAGTGGGCGGGATAGCACAGATACGCAGTATTTT
14	-	few	TRBV5-1	TRBJ2-3	CASSLAGIADTQYF	TGCGCCAGCAGCTTGGCCGGGATCGCAGATACGCAGTATTTT
16	TRBD1	once	TRBV19	TRBJ1-5	CASSIGTGVSNQPQHF	TGTGCCAGTAGTATTGGGACAGGGGTAAGCAATCAGCCCCAGCATTTT
13	-	-	TRBV2	TRBJ2-7	CASAWDRSYEQYF	TGTGCCAGTGCTTGGGACCGCTCCTACGAGCAGTACTTC
14	-	-	TRBV15	TRBJ1-1	CATSLSVGNTEAFF	TGTGCCACCAGCCTATCAGTGGGGAACACTGAAGCTTTCTTT
15	-	few	TRBV30	TRBJ1-1	CAWSVRPGYNTEAFF	TGTGCCTGGAGTGTACGCCCGGGATACAACACTGAAGCTTTCTTT
13	TRBD1	-	TRBV5-4	TRBJ1-1	CASSWAGGTEAFF	TGTGCCAGCAGCTGGGCAGGGGGCACTGAAGCTTTCTTT